Listed here are 27 T cell receptor beta chains from one sample, sequenced in a study of cytomegalovirus exposure and HLA in healthy donors. Amplification used 60 Vbeta primers and 13 Jbeta primers. Sequencing used immunoSEQ multiplex PCR; TCRdb keeps in-frame clones, though not all of them. The sample's table shows roughly 74,000 clones. Sequenced material: PBMCs. These receptors all stem from a female donor in good health and CMV-seropositive.

The gene calls are TRBV18 and TRBJ2-1; 10 bases match TRBD1. CDR1 KGHSH and CDR2 LQKENI come from the germline V gene. The V segment lost 4 bases and the J segment 7 bases; nucleotides outside the gene matches: 7. The CDR3 covers 15 residues. The CDR3 nucleotides are TGTGCCAGCTCACTCCCGGGACAGGGGATGAATGAGCAGTTCTTC. Its protein product is CASSLPGQGMNEQFF.

The J gene is TRBJ2-2, the V gene TRBV5-1; 8 positions agree with TRBD1. The CDR3 consists of 19 residues. The ends lost 0 bases at V and 4 bases at J; junction bases unmatched: 14. Germline CDR1 reads SGHRS; CDR2 reads YFSETQ. CDR3 residues: CASSLAGGADRVGTGELFF. CDR3 in DNA: TGCGCCAGCAGCTTGGCCGGCGGTGCGGACAGGGTGGGCACCGGGGAGCTGTTTTTT.

This sequence joins TRBV4-1 and TRBJ2-7; tentative D call: TRBD2 (6 bases). This CDR3 region has 14 residues. Trimming stripped 1 base from V and 5 bases from J, with 12 bases between. Germline V gene data show CDR1 as MGHRA and CDR2 as YSYEKL. CDR3 DNA: TGCGCCAGCAGCCAAGGGGCAGGCGGGGACGAGCAGTACTTC. This translates into CASSQGAGGDEQYF.

J is TRBJ2-1 and V is TRBV29-1; 7 nucleotides align to TRBD2. CDR3 length: 16 residues. Germline V lookup: CDR1 SQVTM, CDR2 ANQGSEA. Trimming cost V 4 bases and J 6 bases; bases outside gene matches: 15. The CDR3 is CSVARGVGGDRNEQFF. The CDR3 nucleotides read TGCAGCGTTGCTCGTGGTGTGGGGGGGGATCGCAATGAGCAGTTCTTC.

The chain carries TRBV30 and TRBJ1-5; D is uncertain. The CDR3 is 13 residues long. Germline V gives CDR1 GTSNPN, CDR2 SVGIG (reference sequence). Trimming took 2 bases from V and 0 from J, leaving 5 bases between them. The CDR3 protein is CAWSTDSNQPQHF. For the CDR3, the DNA is TGTGCCTGGAGTACAGATAGCAATCAGCCCCAGCATTTT.

The chain has TRBV6-6 and TRBJ2-7; 8 bases map to TRBD1. J lost 3 bases, V lost 5 bases, and 6 bases had no gene match. The CDR3 is 14 residues long. Germline loops: CDR1 MNHNY, CDR2 SVGAGI (reference sequence). CDR3 bases: TGTGCCAGCAGTACCGACAGGGGAAACTACGAGCAGTACTTC. Its protein is CASSTDRGNYEQYF.

The chain links TRBV27 to TRBJ2-3, with D unclear. Per the germline V gene, CDR1 is MNHEY and CDR2 is SMNVEV (reference sequence). V gave up 3 bases and J gave up 0 bases, with 10 bases separating them. The CDR3 sequence is 15 residues long. The DNA of the CDR3 is TGTGCCAGCAGTTTGGTTCGAGTTAGCACAGATACGCAGTATTTT. This codes for CASSLVRVSTDTQYF.

V is TRBV19 and J is TRBJ2-1, with D hard to call. V dropped 5 bases and J dropped 3 bases, with 2 bases sitting between them. Germline-derived CDR1 and CDR2 are LNHDA and SQIVND (reference sequence). The CDR3 consists of 11 residues. The CDR3 is CASSYYNEQFF. CDR3 sequence (DNA): TGTGCCAGTAGTTACTACAATGAGCAGTTCTTC.

The J gene is TRBJ1-6, the V gene TRBV6-1, with D unresolved. The V gene's germline CDR1 is MNHNS and CDR2 SASEGT. The CDR3 is made up of 12 amino acids. Trimming stripped 4 bases from V and 10 bases from J, with 8 bases between. CDR3 sequence reads: CASSGPGSPLHF. CDR3 in DNA: TGTGCCAGCAGTGGGCCGGGATCACCCCTCCACTTT.

V and J are TRBV7-2 and TRBJ2-5; 10 positions match TRBD2. This CDR3 has 16 amino acids. The germline CDR1 and CDR2 sequences are SGHTA and FQGNSA. The trim removed 2 bases at V and 5 bases at J, leaving 8 bases unmatched. Here the CDR3 reads CASSLLAAGGVETQYF. The CDR3 DNA sequence: TGTGCCAGCAGCTTATTGGCAGCGGGAGGGGTGGAGACCCAGTACTTC.

V gene TRBV12-5 combines with J gene TRBJ2-7, with D unclear. This CDR3 spans 15 amino acids. Germline assignment: CDR1 LGHNT and CDR2 FRNRAP. V was pared by 2 bases and J by 1 base, with 12 bases between. DNA of the CDR3: TGTGCTAGTGGTTTGCCCACGAACAGTTCCTACGAGCAGTACTTC. Encoded protein: CASGLPTNSSYEQYF.

The V call is TRBV11-2, the J call TRBJ2-1, with D tentatively TRBD2 (5 bases). V was shortened by 5 bases and J by 5 bases, with 10 bases between the two germline ends. The CDR3 is made up of 13 amino acids. Germline V gives CDR1 SGHAT, CDR2 FQNNGV. The CDR3 DNA reads TGTGCCAGCAGCATCGGACTCAACAATGAGCAGTTCTTC. It yields the protein CASSIGLNNEQFF.

V gene TRBV20-1 combines with J gene TRBJ1-2, with D unclear. V was trimmed by 6 bases and J by 2 bases, leaving 7 bases between them. There are 11 residues in the CDR3. Germline loops: CDR1 DFQATT, CDR2 SNEGSKA (reference sequence). The CDR3 bases are TGCAGTGCCCTAACCAACTATGGCTACACCTTC. This sequence encodes CSALTNYGYTF.

This chain links TRBV18 with TRBJ1-1; D not resolved. The V gene's germline CDR1 is KGHSH and CDR2 LQKENI. The CDR3 runs 14 residues. Trimming removed 1 base at V and 6 bases at J, with 12 bases between. Here the CDR3 reads CASSPRLEGAEAFF. CDR3 sequence (DNA): TGTGCCAGCTCACCACGACTAGAAGGAGCTGAAGCTTTCTTT.

The chain carries TRBV11-2 and TRBJ2-7; 7 nucleotides match TRBD2. The CDR3 consists of 13 residues. V shed 5 bases and J 5 bases; nucleotides not matched to a gene: 6. Germline V gives CDR1 SGHAT, CDR2 FQNNGV. CDR3 nucleotides: TGTGCCAGCAGCCCGGGGAGGGCCAACGAGCAGTACTTC. This encodes CASSPGRANEQYF.

The chain links TRBV30 to TRBJ2-7; 14 bases are shared with TRBD2. Germline values: CDR1 GTSNPN, CDR2 SVGIG (reference sequence). This CDR3 spans 18 amino acids. The J segment lost 4 bases and the V segment lost 1 base, leaving 12 bases of the junction unmatched. CDR3 region: CAWSAKGLAGAGSYEQYF. Here the CDR3 DNA reads TGTGCCTGGAGTGCAAAGGGACTAGCGGGAGCTGGATCTTACGAGCAGTACTTC.

The chain recombines TRBV30 with TRBJ2-1; D perhaps matches TRBD2 (5 bases). V dropped 4 bases and J dropped 0 bases, with 10 bases sitting between them. The germline V gene encodes CDR1 GTSNPN and CDR2 SVGIG (reference sequence). The CDR3 is 14 amino acids. The CDR3: CAWNPGSSYNEQFF. The CDR3, as DNA: TGTGCCTGGAACCCTGGGAGCTCCTACAATGAGCAGTTCTTC.

The V and J genes are TRBV5-6 and TRBJ1-5; D perhaps matches TRBD1 (6 bases). The CDR3 loop spans 15 amino acids. From germline, CDR1 is SGHDT and CDR2 YYEEEE. V lost 5 bases and J lost 3, with 15 bases in between. CDR3 residues: CASSLRGNVNQPQHF. The CDR3 DNA sequence: TGTGCCAGCAGTCTCAGGGGAAACGTCAATCAGCCCCAGCATTTT. The entire variable domain, with the rest obtained from reference TRBV5-6 and TRBJ1-5, is as follows: DAGVTQSPTHLIKTRGQQVTLRCSPKSGHDTVSWYQQALGQGPQFIFQYYEEEERQRGNFPDRFSGHQFPNYSSELNVNALLLGDSALYLCASSLRGNVNQPQHFGDGTRLSIL.

This chain links TRBV4-1 with TRBJ1-2, with 9 bases matching TRBD1. CDR1 MGHRA and CDR2 YSYEKL come from the germline V gene. This CDR3 has 17 amino acids. The ends lost 4 bases at V and 1 base at J; junction bases unmatched: 10. CDR3 residues: CASSPGQGSTLNYGYTF. The DNA for the CDR3 is TGCGCCAGCAGCCCGGGACAGGGAAGTACCCTTAACTATGGCTACACCTTC.

The rearrangement links TRBV27 to TRBJ1-2; perhaps TRBD1 as D (6 bases). V was trimmed by 0 bases and J by 3 bases, leaving 17 bases between them. The CDR3 is 17 residues long. The germline gives CDR1 MNHEY, CDR2 SMNVEV (reference sequence). CDR3 bases: TGTGCCAGCAGTTTATCCGCGCGGGGGGCGGGCTACTATGGCTACACCTTC. As protein: CASSLSARGAGYYGYTF.

The chain recombines TRBV7-9 with TRBJ2-5, with 7 positions matching TRBD2. V was pared by 5 bases and J by 1 base, with 7 bases of the junction left unmatched. This CDR3 is 15 amino acids long. The germline gives CDR1 SEHNR, CDR2 FQNEAQ (reference sequence). The chain's CDR3 is CASSRNSGTQETQYF. The CDR3 bases are TGTGCCAGCAGCCGAAACAGCGGGACCCAAGAGACCCAGTACTTC.

This chain joins TRBV28 and TRBJ2-7; 8 bases match TRBD2. Germline V CDR1 and CDR2: MDHEN, SYDVKM. The CDR3 runs to 14 residues. Trimming took 2 bases from V and 4 from J; bases not matched to a gene: 4. As DNA, the CDR3 is TGTGCCAGCAGTTTAATGCGGGAGGTATACGAGCAGTACTTC. It is translated as CASSLMREVYEQYF.

The chain uses TRBV19 and TRBJ1-1, with 7 bases lining up with TRBD1. CDR3 length equals 13 residues. Trimming cost V 6 bases and J 1 base; bases outside gene matches: 2. Germline V gene lookup returns CDR1 LNHDA and CDR2 SQIVND (reference sequence). CDR3: CASRNRGNTEAFF. CDR3 DNA sequence: TGTGCCAGTAGGAACAGGGGGAACACTGAAGCTTTCTTT.

The rearrangement joins TRBV6-5 to TRBJ2-2, with 7 bases fitting TRBD2. J lost 4 bases, V lost 7 bases, and 9 bases had no gene match. The CDR3 loop spans 15 amino acids. Germline V gene lookup returns CDR1 MNHEY and CDR2 SVGAGI. CDR3 nucleotides: TGTGCCAGCAAAGGCGGGAGCTGGGGCACCGGGGAGCTGTTTTTT. It yields the protein CASKGGSWGTGELFF.

This sequence joins TRBV5-1 and TRBJ2-7; 9 bases map to TRBD2. Trimming removed 0 bases from V and 4 bases from J; junction bases left unmatched: 8. CDR3 length: 16 amino acids. CDR1 is SGHRS, CDR2 YFSETQ, per germline. Here the CDR3 reads CASSLGAGGPEYEQYF. The DNA for the CDR3 is TGCGCCAGCAGCTTGGGTGCGGGAGGGCCGGAATACGAGCAGTACTTC.

The chain combines TRBV10-3 with TRBJ2-7; TRBD1 aligns across 8 bases. Germline V CDR1 and CDR2: ENHRY, SYGVKD. CDR3 length: 13 residues. V shed 6 bases and J 3 bases; nucleotides not matched to a gene: 4. CDR3 residues: CAIRGDRSYEQYF. CDR3 sequence (DNA): TGTGCCATCAGGGGGGACAGGAGCTACGAGCAGTACTTC.

The rearrangement links TRBV5-6 to TRBJ2-5; 7 bases align to TRBD2. V trimming: 1 base; J trimming: 5 bases; junction bases outside the gene matches: 8. This CDR3 contains 15 residues. Germline CDR1 is SGHDT and CDR2 is YYEEEE. The CDR3 DNA follows: TGTGCCAGCAGCTTGTGGGGGGGGAGGGTCGAGACCCAGTACTTC. As protein: CASSLWGGRVETQYF.